This T cell receptor beta chain comes out of a study of T cell responses to AZD1222 COVID-19 vaccine. Overall study results and limits: Dominant at 160-218 and 743-854, vaccine-associated CD4 TCRs also spanned spike. The sample set comprised mostly white British donors with more females, and clonal diversity was possibly underestimated. Unmutated variant regions are reportedly targeted by nearly half of spike-specific TCRs. Baseline seropositivity occurred in only a handful of AZD1222 recipients.

This CDR3 contains 16 residues. Germline V lookup: CDR1 SEHNR, CDR2 FQNEAQ (reference sequence). V shed 1 base and J shed 6 bases, with 16 bases lying between them. Assay: immunoSEQ multiplex PCR; the TCRdb copy retains only in-frame clones and omits some. The sample lists some 140,000 clones, roughly 90% occurring once. This clone came up once. Its antigen is not known. The J gene is TRBJ1-5, the V gene TRBV7-9, with a weak D call TRBD1 (6 bases). Here the sequenced sample was peripheral blood, taken on day 0 of AZD1222 vaccination. The source is an adult in good health. The CDR3 DNA is TGTGCCAGCAGCTTAGTCCCCGGACAAGGGGGTCAGCCCCAGCATTTT. Translated: CASSLVPGQGGQPQHF.